This T cell receptor beta chain was profiled in a study of T cell responses to AZD1222 COVID-19 vaccine. Deletions cut 1 base from V and 8 bases from J, with 6 bases between. Germline assignment: CDR1 LGHDT and CDR2 YNNKEL (reference sequence). The CDR3 loop spans 13 amino acids. Assay: immunoSEQ multiplex PCR; the TCRdb copy retains only in-frame clones and omits some. The profile covers 75,000 to 85,000 clones, with 87% appearing a single time and under 14% taken by the ten largest. The chain employs TRBV3-1 (or the pseudogene TRBV3-2) and TRBJ1-6; no definite D call. The sample consisted of peripheral blood, taken 28 days after the second AZD1222 dose. This receptor was taken from an adult who received the AZD1222 COVID-19 vaccine. CDR3 amino acids: CASSQGRDSPLHF. For the CDR3, the DNA is TGTGCCAGCAGCCAAGGCAGAGATTCACCCCTCCACTTT.